The present TCR beta chain was sequenced within a study of blood T cell repertoires in COVID-19. Study as a whole: Samples representing acute and convalescent COVID-19 were sourced from the United States, Italy and Spain. PBMCs, B-cell-depleted T cells, or T cells were the source of the cDNA or gDNA that made up the material.

This table comes from immunoSEQ multiplex PCR, and its TCRdb copy is limited to in-frame clones, with some not included. The sample carries about 200,000 clones, 81% recorded once. Between the trimmed V and J ends, which lost 1 base and 2 bases, there was a span of 11 bases. The CDR3 is 15 residues long. From germline, CDR1 is SGHRS and CDR2 YFSETQ. The chain combines TRBV5-1 with TRBJ2-3, with D perhaps matching TRBD2 (7 bases). The sample was peripheral blood. This TCR came from a woman aged 80 or over with acute or convalescent COVID-19. CDR3 bases: TGCGCCAGCAGCTTGCGGGGGGCCTCCACAGATACGCAGTATTTT. Translation gives CASSLRGASTDTQYF.